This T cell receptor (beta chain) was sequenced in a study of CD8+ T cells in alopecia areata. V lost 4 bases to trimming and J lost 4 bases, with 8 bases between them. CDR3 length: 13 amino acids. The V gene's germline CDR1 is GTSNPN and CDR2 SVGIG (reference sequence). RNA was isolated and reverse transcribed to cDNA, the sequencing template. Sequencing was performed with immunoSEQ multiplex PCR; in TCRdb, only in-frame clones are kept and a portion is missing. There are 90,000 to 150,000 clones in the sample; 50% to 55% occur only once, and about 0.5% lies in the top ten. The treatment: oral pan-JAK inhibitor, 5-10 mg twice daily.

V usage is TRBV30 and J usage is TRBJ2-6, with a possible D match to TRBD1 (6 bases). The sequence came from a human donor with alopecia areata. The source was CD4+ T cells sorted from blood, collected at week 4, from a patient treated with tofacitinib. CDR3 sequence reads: CAWTGVGANVLTF. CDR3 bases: TGTGCCTGGACAGGGGTCGGGGCCAACGTCCTGACTTTC.